This TCR beta chain was documented in a study of blood T cells in healthy people across ages. It was with a sample-barcoded 5' primer and a J-beta primer mix that a second PCR of roughly 7 to 12 cycles was run. TCRdb reanalysed the 5' RACE reads using MiXCR and keeps one entry per CDR3 protein. The table has approximately 1.5 million distinct CDR3 sequences, roughly two fifths seen once. This CDR3 comprises 14 residues. Trimming took 4 bases from V and 3 from J; bases not matched to a gene: 7. Germline CDR1 is DFQATT and CDR2 is SNEGSKA (reference sequence). Researchers report isolating at least 6.5 million PBMCs per sample.

V is TRBV20-1 and J is TRBJ2-3, with TRBD1 matching 7 bases. The receptor was derived from a woman under 30 in good health. The sequenced material came from blood. For the CDR3, the DNA is TGCAGTGCTATCGACAGGGTCTGGACAGATACGCAGTATTTT. Amino acids: CSAIDRVWTDTQYF.